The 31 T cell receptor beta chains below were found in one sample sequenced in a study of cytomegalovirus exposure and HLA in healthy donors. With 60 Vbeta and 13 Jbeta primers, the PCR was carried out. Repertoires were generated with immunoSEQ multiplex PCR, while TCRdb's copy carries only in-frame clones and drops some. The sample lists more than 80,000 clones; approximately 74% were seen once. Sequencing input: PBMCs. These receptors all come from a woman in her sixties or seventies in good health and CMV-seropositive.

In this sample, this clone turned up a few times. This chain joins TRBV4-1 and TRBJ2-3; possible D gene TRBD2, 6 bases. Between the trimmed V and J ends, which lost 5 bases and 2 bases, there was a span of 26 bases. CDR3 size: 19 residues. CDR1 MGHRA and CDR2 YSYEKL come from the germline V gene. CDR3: CASSSPRKAVSGPTDTQYF. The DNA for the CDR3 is TGCGCCAGCAGCTCACCTCGAAAAGCCGTTAGCGGACCCACAGATACGCAGTATTTT.

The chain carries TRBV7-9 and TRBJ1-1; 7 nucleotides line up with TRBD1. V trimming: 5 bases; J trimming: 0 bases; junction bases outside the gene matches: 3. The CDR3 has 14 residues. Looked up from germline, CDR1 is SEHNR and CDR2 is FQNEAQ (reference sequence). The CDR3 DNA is TGTGCCAGCAGCCGAGACAGGGTGAACACTGAAGCTTTCTTT. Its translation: CASSRDRVNTEAFF.

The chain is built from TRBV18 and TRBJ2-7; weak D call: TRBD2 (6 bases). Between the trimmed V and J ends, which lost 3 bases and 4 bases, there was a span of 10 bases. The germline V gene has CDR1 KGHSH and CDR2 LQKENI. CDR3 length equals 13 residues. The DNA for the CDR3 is TGTGCCAGCTCACCGCCGGGAGTTTACGAGCAGTACTTC. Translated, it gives CASSPPGVYEQYF.

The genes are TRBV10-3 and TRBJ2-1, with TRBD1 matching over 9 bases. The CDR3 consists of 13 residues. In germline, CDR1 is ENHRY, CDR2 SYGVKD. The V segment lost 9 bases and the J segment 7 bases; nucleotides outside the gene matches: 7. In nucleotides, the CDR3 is TGTGCCATAACAGGGGGCGCAAAAAATGAGCAGTTCTTC. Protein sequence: CAITGGAKNEQFF.

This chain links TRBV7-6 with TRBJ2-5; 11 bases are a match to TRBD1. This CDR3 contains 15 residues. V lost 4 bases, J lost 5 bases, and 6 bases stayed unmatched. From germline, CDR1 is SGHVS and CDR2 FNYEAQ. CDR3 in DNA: TGTGCCAGCAGCTCGGGACAGGGGGTTTCGGAGACCCAGTACTTC. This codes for CASSSGQGVSETQYF.

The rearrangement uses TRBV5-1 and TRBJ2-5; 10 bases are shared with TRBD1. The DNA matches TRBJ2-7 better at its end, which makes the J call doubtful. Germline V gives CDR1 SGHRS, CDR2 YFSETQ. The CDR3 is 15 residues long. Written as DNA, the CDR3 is TGCGCCAGCAGCCAACCGACAGGGGGCGGCTACGAGCAGTACTTC. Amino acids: CASSQPTGGGYEQYF.

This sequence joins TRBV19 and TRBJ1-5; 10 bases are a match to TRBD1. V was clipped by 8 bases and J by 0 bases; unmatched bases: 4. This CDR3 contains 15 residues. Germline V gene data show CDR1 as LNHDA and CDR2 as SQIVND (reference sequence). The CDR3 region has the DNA TGTGCCAGTGGGACAGGGGTTCTTAGCAATCAGCCCCAGCATTTT. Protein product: CASGTGVLSNQPQHF.

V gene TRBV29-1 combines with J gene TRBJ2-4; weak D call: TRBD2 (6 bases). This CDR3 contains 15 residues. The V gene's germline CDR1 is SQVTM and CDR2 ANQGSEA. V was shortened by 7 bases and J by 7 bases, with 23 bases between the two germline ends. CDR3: CSGGVGLTRGNIQYF. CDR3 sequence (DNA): TGCAGCGGGGGGGTGGGTCTCACCCGGGGGAACATTCAGTACTTC.

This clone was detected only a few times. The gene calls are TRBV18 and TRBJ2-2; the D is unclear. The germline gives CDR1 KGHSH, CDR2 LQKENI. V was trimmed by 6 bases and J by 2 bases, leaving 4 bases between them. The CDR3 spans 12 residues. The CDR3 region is CASSPNTGELFF. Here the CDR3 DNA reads TGTGCCAGCTCCCCTAACACCGGGGAGCTGTTTTTT.

The CDR3 here is CASSAWQNTGELFF. The CDR3 region has the DNA TGTGCCAGCAGCGCTTGGCAGAACACCGGGGAGCTGTTTTTT. The V and J genes are TRBV7-2 and TRBJ2-2; D not certain. The CDR3 totals 14 residues. The germline CDR1 and CDR2 sequences are SGHTA and FQGNSA. Trimming pared 5 bases from V and 1 base from J, leaving 8 bases between.

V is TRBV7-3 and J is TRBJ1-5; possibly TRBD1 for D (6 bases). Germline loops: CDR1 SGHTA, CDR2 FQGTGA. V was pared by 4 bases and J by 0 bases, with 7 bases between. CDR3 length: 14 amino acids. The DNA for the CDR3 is TGTGCCAGCAGCTCGGGACATAGCAATCAGCCCCAGCATTTT. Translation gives CASSSGHSNQPQHF.

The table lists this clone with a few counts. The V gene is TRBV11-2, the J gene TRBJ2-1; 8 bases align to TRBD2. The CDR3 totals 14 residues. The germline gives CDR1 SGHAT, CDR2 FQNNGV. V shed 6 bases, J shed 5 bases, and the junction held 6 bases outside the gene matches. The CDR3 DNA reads TGTGCCAGCAGGAGACTAGCGCGAAACAATGAGCAGTTCTTC. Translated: CASRRLARNNEQFF.

CDR3 DNA: TGTGCCAGCAGTTACTACGGACAGCAACCTTCCTACGAGCAGTACTTC. It encodes CASSYYGQQPSYEQYF. The V call is TRBV6-5, the J call TRBJ2-7, with D tentatively TRBD1 (6 bases). The length of the CDR3 is 16 residues. CDR1 is MNHEY, CDR2 SVGAGI, per germline. Deletions cut 1 base from V and 1 base from J, with 14 bases between.

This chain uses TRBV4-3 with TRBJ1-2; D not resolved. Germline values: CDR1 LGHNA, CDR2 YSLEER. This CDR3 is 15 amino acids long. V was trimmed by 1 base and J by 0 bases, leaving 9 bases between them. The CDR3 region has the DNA TGCGCCAGCAGCCAAGGCGTGCAGGCTAACTATGGCTACACCTTC. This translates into CASSQGVQANYGYTF.

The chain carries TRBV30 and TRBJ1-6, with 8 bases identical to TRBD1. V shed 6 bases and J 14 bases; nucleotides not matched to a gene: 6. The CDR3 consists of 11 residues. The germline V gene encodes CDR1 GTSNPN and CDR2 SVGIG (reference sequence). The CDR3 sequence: CACRGRGALHF. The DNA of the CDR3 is TGTGCCTGCAGGGGGCGCGGGGCCCTCCACTTT.

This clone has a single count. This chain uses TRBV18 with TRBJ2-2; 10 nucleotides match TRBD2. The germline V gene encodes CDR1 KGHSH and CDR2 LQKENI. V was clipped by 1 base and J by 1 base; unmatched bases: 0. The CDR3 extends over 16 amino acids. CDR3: CASSPLAGGNTGELFF. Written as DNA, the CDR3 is TGTGCCAGCTCACCACTAGCGGGAGGGAACACCGGGGAGCTGTTTTTT.

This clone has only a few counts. The CDR3 DNA reads TGTGCCAGCAGTTACTCGAGTCGCTTCGGCGAGCAGTACTTC. Translation gives CASSYSSRFGEQYF. The chain joins TRBV6-5 to TRBJ2-7; no clear D. The length of the CDR3 is 14 residues. V lost 0 bases and J 6 bases, leaving 12 bases between the germline ends. Germline CDR1 and CDR2: MNHEY and SVGAGI.

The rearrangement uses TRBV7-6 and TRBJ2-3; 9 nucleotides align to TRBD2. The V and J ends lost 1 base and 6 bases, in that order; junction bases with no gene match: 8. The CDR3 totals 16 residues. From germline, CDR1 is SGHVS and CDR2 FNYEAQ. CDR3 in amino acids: CASSLDVAGVSDTQYF. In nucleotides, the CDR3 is TGTGCCAGCAGCTTAGATGTAGCGGGAGTTTCGGATACGCAGTATTTT.

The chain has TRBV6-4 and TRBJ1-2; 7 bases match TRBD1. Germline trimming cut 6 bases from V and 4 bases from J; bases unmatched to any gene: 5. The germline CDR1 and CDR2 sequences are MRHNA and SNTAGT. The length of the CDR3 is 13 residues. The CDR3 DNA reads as TGTGCCAGCAGCCTCGGGGACAGCTATGGCTACACCTTC. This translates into CASSLGDSYGYTF.

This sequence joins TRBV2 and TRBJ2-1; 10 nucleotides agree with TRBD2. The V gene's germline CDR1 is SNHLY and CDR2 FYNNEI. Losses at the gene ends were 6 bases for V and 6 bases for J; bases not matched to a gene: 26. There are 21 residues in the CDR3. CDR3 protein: CASSPGALAGASVGRSNEQFF. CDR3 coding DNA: TGTGCCAGCAGCCCGGGCGCCCTAGCGGGAGCCTCGGTTGGTCGGTCCAATGAGCAGTTCTTC. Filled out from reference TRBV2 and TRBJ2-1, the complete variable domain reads EPEVTQTPSHQVTQMGQEVILRCVPISNHLYFYWYRQILGQKVEFLVSFYNNEISEKSEIFDDQFSVERPDGSNFTLKIRSTKLEDSAMYFCASSPGALAGASVGRSNEQFFGPGTRLTVL.

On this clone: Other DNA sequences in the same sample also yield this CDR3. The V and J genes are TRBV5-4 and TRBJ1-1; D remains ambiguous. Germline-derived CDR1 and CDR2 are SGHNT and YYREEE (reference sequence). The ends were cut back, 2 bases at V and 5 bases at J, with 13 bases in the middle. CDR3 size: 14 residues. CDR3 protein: CASSLFWGGTEAFF. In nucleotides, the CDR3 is TGTGCCAGCAGCTTATTCTGGGGAGGGACTGAAGCTTTCTTT.

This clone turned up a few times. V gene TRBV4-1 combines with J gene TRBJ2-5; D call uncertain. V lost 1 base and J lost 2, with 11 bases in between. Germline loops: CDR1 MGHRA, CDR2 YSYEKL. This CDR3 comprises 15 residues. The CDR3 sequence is CASSQVPTPQETQYF. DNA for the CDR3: TGCGCCAGCAGCCAAGTCCCGACACCTCAAGAGACCCAGTACTTC.

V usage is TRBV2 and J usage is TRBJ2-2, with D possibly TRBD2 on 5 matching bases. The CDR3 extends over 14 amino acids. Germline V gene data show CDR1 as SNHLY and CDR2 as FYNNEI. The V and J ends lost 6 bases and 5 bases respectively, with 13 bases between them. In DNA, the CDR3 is TGTGCCAGCAGGGGAGCGAGAAATACCGGGGAGCTGTTTTTT. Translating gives CASRGARNTGELFF.

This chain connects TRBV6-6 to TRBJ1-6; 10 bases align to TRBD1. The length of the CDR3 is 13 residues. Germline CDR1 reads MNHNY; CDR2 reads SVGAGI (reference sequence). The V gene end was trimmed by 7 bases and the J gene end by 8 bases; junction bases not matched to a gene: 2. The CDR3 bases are TGTGCCAGCACCGGACAGGGGGATTCACCCCTCCACTTT. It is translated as CASTGQGDSPLHF.

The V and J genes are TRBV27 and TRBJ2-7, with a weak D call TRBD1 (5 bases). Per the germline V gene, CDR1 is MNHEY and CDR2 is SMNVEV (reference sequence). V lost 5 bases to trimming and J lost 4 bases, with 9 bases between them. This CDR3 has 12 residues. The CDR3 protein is CASSPQGYEQYF. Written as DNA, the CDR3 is TGTGCCAGCAGTCCCCAGGGTTACGAGCAGTACTTC.

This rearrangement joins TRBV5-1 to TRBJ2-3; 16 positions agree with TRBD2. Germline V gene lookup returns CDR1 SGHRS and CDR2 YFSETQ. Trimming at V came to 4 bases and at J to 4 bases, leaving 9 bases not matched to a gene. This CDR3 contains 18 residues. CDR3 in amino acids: CASSGGLAGGPRSDTQYF. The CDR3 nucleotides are TGCGCCAGCAGCGGGGGACTAGCGGGGGGGCCACGTTCAGATACGCAGTATTTT.

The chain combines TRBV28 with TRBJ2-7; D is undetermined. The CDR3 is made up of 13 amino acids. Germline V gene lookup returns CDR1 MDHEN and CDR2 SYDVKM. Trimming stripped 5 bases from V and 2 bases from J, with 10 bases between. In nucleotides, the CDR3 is TGTGCCAGCAGTCAACTCGTAACCTACGAGCAGTACTTC. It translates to CASSQLVTYEQYF.

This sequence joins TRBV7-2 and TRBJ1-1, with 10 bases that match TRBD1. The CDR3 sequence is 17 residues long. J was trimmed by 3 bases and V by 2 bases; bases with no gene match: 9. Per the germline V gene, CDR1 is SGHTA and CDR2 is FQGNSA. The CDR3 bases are TGTGCCAGCAGCTTAAAGGCGACAGGGGGCGGGTACACTGAAGCTTTCTTT. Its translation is CASSLKATGGGYTEAFF. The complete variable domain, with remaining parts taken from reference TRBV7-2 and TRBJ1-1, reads GAGVSQSPSNKVTEKGKDVELRCDPISGHTALYWYRQSLGQGLEFLIYFQGNSAPDKSGLPSDRFSAERTGGSVSTLTIQRTQQEDSAVYLCASSLKATGGGYTEAFFGQGTRLTVV.

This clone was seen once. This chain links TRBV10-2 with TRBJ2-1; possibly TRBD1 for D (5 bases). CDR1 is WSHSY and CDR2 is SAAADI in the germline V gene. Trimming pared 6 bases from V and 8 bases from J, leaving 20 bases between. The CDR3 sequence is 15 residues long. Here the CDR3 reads CASRKTRAFTDEQFF. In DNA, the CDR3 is TGCGCCAGCAGAAAAACCAGGGCCTTTACCGATGAGCAGTTCTTC.

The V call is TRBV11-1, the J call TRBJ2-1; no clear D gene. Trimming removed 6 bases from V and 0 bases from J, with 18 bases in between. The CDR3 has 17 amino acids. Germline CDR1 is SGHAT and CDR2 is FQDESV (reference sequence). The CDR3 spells CASSTGYPLLSYNEQFF. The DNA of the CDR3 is TGTGCCAGCAGTACGGGTTATCCTCTGCTCTCCTACAATGAGCAGTTCTTC. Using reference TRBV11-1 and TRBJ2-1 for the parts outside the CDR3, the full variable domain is EAEVAQSPRYKITEKSQAVAFWCDPISGHATLYWYRQILGQGPELLVQFQDESVVDDSQLPKDRFSAERLKGVDSTLKIQPAELGDSAMYLCASSTGYPLLSYNEQFFGPGTRLTVL.

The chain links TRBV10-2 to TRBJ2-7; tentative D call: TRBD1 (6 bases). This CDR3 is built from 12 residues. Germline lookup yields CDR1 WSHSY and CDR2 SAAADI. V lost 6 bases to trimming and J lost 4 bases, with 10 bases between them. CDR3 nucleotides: TGCGCCAGCAGACCAGGGGCTTACGAGCAGTACTTC. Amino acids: CASRPGAYEQYF.